This is a list of T cell receptor beta chains from one sample in a study of control samples from healthy donors and cancer patients. Clones were sequenced by immunoSEQ multiplex PCR, and TCRdb holds only the in-frame ones, with some missing. This table holds 65,000 to 90,000 clones, 89% found once. Sequenced: PBMCs. Receptors were obtained from a woman aged 45-59 years with colorectal cancer. Each CDR3 is given with its conserved first and last residue. A D gene is named only where the DNA matches it firmly. Expanded clones are given a class, and other clones once, few, many or no size at all.

cdr3_aa cdr3_nt j_call d_call v_call clone_size
CASSTRQGNTEAFF TGTGCCAGCAGTACTCGACAGGGAAACACTGAAGCTTTCTTT TRBJ1-1 TRBD1 TRBV6-5 NA
CASSFDSSTDTQYF TGTGCCAGCAGTTTTGACAGCAGCACAGATACGCAGTATTTT TRBJ2-3 NA TRBV27 NA
CASRLWAGRTEAFF TGCGCCAGCAGACTGTGGGCTGGGAGGACTGAAGCTTTCTTT TRBJ1-1 NA TRBV5-1 NA
CASSKQGSRPDSPLHF TGTGCCAGCTCGAAACAGGGGTCCCGTCCCGATTCACCCCTCCACTTT TRBJ1-6 TRBD1 TRBV18 few
CAISAGLGQPQHF TGTGCCATCAGTGCAGGGCTGGGTCAGCCCCAGCATTTT TRBJ1-5 NA TRBV10-3 few
CASSYSPERKKHF TGTGCCAGCAGTTACTCCCCAGAAAGGAAGAAGCATTTT TRBJ1-5 NA TRBV6-2/TRBV6-3 few
CASSQEAGRRVYGYTF TGTGCCAGCAGCCAAGAAGCAGGTCGCCGGGTCTATGGCTACACCTTC TRBJ1-2 NA TRBV4-2 NA
CASSQYWSSGNTIYF TGTGCCAGCAGCCAATATTGGAGCTCTGGAAACACCATATATTTT TRBJ1-3 NA TRBV5-5 once
CASSLGTDQETQYF TGCGCCAGCAGCTTGGGGACAGATCAAGAGACCCAGTACTTC TRBJ2-5 NA TRBV5-1 NA
CASPRVPYNEQFF TGCGCCAGCCCCAGGGTTCCCTACAATGAGCAGTTCTTC TRBJ2-1 NA TRBV23-1 NA
CAISGQGNPGELFF TGTGCCATCTCGGGACAGGGAAACCCCGGGGAGCTGTTTTTT TRBJ2-2 TRBD1 TRBV10-3 NA
CASSVGLAGGNEQFF TGTGCCAGCAGCGTAGGGCTAGCCGGGGGGAATGAGCAGTTCTTC TRBJ2-1 TRBD2 TRBV9 NA
CASRSQGRNTEAFF TGTGCCAGCAGATCACAGGGGCGGAACACTGAAGCTTTCTTT TRBJ1-1 TRBD1 TRBV27 few
CASSAGVGGYTF TGTGCCAGCAGCGCAGGGGTCGGGGGCTACACCTTC TRBJ1-2 NA TRBV12-3/TRBV12-4 NA
CASSLGTGYEQFF TGTGCCAGCAGCTTAGGAACGGGGTATGAGCAGTTCTTC TRBJ2-1 NA TRBV7-2 NA
CASSPTSGGDTQYF TGTGCCAGCAGCCCTACTAGCGGGGGAGATACGCAGTATTTT TRBJ2-3 TRBD2 TRBV3-1/TRBV3-2 NA
CASSPGGAGKNIQYF TGTGCCAGCAGCCCAGGGGGCGCAGGTAAAAACATTCAGTACTTC TRBJ2-4 TRBD1 TRBV27 NA
CASSVEASLQETQYF TGTGCCAGCAGCGTAGAGGCTAGCCTCCAAGAGACCCAGTACTTC TRBJ2-5 NA TRBV9 NA
CASSFLNTEAFF TGTGCCAGCAGTTTCCTGAACACTGAAGCTTTCTTT TRBJ1-1 NA TRBV12-3/TRBV12-4 NA
CATSSIGQYGYTF TGTGCCACCAGCAGCATTGGGCAATATGGCTACACCTTC TRBJ1-2 NA TRBV15 NA
CASTEGTRYGYTF TGTGCCAGCACCGAGGGGACACGCTATGGCTACACCTTC TRBJ1-2 NA TRBV28 few
CASSLGGQGVQPQHF TGCGCCAGCAGCTTGGGGGGACAGGGGGTTCAGCCCCAGCATTTT TRBJ1-5 TRBD1 TRBV5-1 NA
CASSRRGTGSNEQFF TGCGCCAGCAGCCGGAGAGGGACAGGGTCAAATGAGCAGTTCTTC TRBJ2-1 TRBD1 TRBV4-1 NA
CASSRSRMGWGVIGYTF TGCGCCAGCAGCCGCAGCCGGATGGGATGGGGCGTAATTGGCTACACCTTC TRBJ1-2 NA TRBV4-3 NA
CASSLDNVGETQYF TGCGCCAGCAGCTTGGACAACGTAGGGGAGACCCAGTACTTC TRBJ2-5 NA TRBV5-1 NA
CASRPPGRDGYTF TGTGCCAGCCGACCCCCAGGGAGGGATGGCTACACCTTC TRBJ1-2 NA TRBV6-5 NA
CASSFRGGYGYTF TGTGCCAGCAGCTTTAGGGGCGGCTATGGCTACACCTTC TRBJ1-2 NA TRBV5-4 once
CASSLQGRTEAFF TGTGCCAGCAGTTTACAGGGGAGGACTGAAGCTTTCTTT TRBJ1-1 NA TRBV12-3/TRBV12-4 few
CASSGQGETQYF TGCGCCAGCAGTGGACAGGGAGAGACCCAGTACTTC TRBJ2-5 TRBD1 TRBV10-2 NA
CASSLFPGQGKGPQETQYF TGCGCCAGCAGCCTGTTCCCGGGACAGGGGAAGGGGCCCCAAGAGACCCAGTACTTC TRBJ2-5 TRBD1 TRBV4-1 NA